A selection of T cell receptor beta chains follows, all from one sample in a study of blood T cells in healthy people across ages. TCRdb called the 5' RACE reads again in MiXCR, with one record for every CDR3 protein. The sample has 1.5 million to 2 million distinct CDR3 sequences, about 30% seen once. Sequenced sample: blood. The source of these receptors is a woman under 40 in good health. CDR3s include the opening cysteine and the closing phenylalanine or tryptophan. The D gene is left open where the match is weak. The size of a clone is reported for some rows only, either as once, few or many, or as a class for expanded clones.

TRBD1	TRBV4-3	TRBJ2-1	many	CASSQDRGLNNEQFF	TGCGCCAGCAGCCAAGACAGGGGGCTCAACAATGAGCAGTTCTTC
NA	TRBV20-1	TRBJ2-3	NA	CSARVGFEDTDTQYF	TGCAGTGCTAGAGTCGGCTTCGAGGACACAGATACGCAGTATTTT
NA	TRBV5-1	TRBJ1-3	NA	CASSLTAGGNTIYF	TGCGCCAGCAGCTTGACCGCCGGCGGAAACACCATATATTTT
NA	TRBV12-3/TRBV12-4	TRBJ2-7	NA	CASSPPRLESPLEQYF	TGTGCCAGCAGTCCCCCCAGACTAGAATCCCCCTTAGAGCAGTACTTC
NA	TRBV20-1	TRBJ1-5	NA	CSAPGVLGGTSNQPQHF	TGCAGTGCCCCGGGGGTGCTAGGGGGGACGAGCAATCAGCCCCAGCATTTT
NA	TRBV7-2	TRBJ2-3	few	CASSPGRHSASTDTQYF	TGTGCCAGCAGCCCCGGGCGACATTCCGCTAGCACAGATACGCAGTATTTT
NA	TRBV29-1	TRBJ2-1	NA	CSVSERPLFGNEQFF	TGCAGCGTCAGTGAACGTCCCCTTTTTGGGAATGAGCAGTTCTTC
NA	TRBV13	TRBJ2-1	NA	CASSTSGTPRGEQFF	TGTGCCAGCAGCACCTCCGGGACACCTCGAGGTGAGCAGTTCTTC
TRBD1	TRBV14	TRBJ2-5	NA	CASSQVGQVEETQYF	TGTGCCAGCAGCCAAGTAGGACAGGTAGAGGAGACCCAGTACTTC
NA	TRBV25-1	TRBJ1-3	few	CASSREGYGNTIYF	TGTGCCAGCAGTCGGGAGGGGTACGGAAACACCATATATTTT
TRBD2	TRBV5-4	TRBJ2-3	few	CASSPRTSGRSDTQYF	TGTGCCAGCAGCCCGAGGACTAGCGGGAGATCAGATACGCAGTATTTT
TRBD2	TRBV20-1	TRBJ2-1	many	CSAPSPSGRNNEQFF	TGCAGTGCTCCTAGCCCTAGCGGGAGAAATAATGAGCAGTTCTTC
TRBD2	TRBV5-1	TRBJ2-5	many	CASSPGRAMETQYF	TGCGCCAGCAGCCCGGGGAGGGCGATGGAGACCCAGTACTTC
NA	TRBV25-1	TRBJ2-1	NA	CASSEARTRENREQFF	TGTGCCAGCAGTGAGGCCCGGACAAGGGAGAATCGTGAGCAGTTCTTC
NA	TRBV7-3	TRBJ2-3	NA	CAIGDLSTDTQYF	TGTGCCATCGGGGACCTTAGCACAGATACGCAGTATTTT
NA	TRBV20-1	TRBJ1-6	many	CSARGMTSSYNSPLHF	TGCAGTGCTAGAGGGATGACCAGTTCCTATAATTCACCCCTCCACTTT
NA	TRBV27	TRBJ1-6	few	CASTTRGVPSTPLHF	TGTGCCAGCACCACACGGGGGGTCCCTAGCACACCCCTCCACTTT
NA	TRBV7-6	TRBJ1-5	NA	CASSLVPLLEPQHF	TGTGCCAGCAGCTTAGTTCCCCTCTTAGAGCCCCAGCATTTT
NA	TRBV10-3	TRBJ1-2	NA	CAISQDQLGGYTF	TGTGCCATCAGCCAAGATCAACTGGGCGGCTACACCTTC
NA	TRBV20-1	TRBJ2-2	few	CSARKAGSAGELFF	TGCAGTGCTAGGAAGGCAGGGAGTGCCGGGGAGCTGTTTTTT
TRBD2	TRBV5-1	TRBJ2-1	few	CASSIELAGEGDEQFF	TGCGCCAGCAGCATCGAACTAGCGGGAGAGGGCGATGAGCAGTTCTTC
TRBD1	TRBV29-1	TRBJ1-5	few	CSVTGGGNQPQHF	TGCAGCGTGACAGGGGGCGGCAATCAGCCCCAGCATTTT
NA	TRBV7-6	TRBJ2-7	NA	CASSLAAGNAGEQYF	TGTGCCAGCAGCTTAGCGGCAGGGAATGCGGGCGAGCAGTACTTC
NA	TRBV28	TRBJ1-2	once	CASHDWDSYGYTF	TGTGCCAGCCACGACTGGGACTCCTATGGCTACACCTTC
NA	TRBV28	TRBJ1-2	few	CASSVDTVRGYTF	TGTGCCAGCAGTGTTGACACAGTGCGTGGCTACACCTTC
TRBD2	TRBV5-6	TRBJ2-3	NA	CASSLEFSGGANTQYF	TGTGCCAGCAGCTTGGAGTTTAGCGGGGGGGCAAATACGCAGTATTTT
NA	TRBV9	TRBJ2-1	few	CASSETTAPLYNEQFF	TGTGCCAGCAGCGAGACCACAGCGCCCCTCTACAATGAGCAGTTCTTC
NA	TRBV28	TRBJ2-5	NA	CASNGQGLPETQYF	TGTGCCAGCAACGGCCAGGGACTGCCAGAGACCCAGTACTTC
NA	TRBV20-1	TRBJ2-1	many	CSADPLANEQFF	TGCAGTGCCGATCCCCTAGCGAATGAGCAGTTCTTC
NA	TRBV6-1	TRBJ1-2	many	CASSGGQITHGYTF	TGTGCCAGCAGTGGTGGACAGATTACCCATGGCTACACCTTC
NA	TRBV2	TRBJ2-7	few	CASRTPGEAYEQYF	TGTGCCAGCAGGACTCCAGGGGAGGCCTACGAGCAGTACTTC
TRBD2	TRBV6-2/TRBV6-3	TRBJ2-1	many	CASSLVAGFNEQFF	TGTGCCAGCAGTTTAGTAGCGGGATTCAATGAGCAGTTCTTC
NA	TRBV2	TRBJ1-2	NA	CASSEGGTYYGYTF	TGTGCCAGCAGTGAGGGCGGCACCTACTATGGCTACACCTTC
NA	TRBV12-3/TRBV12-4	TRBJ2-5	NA	CASSFGWAQGETQYF	TGTGCCAGCAGTTTTGGATGGGCCCAGGGGGAGACCCAGTACTTC
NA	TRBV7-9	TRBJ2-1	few	CASSLAWGRQSSYNEQFF	TGTGCCAGCAGCTTAGCATGGGGGCGCCAGAGCTCCTACAATGAGCAGTTCTTC
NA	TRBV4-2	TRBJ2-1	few	CASSQGGLDNEQFF	TGTGCCAGCAGCCAGGGGGGGCTCGACAATGAGCAGTTCTTC